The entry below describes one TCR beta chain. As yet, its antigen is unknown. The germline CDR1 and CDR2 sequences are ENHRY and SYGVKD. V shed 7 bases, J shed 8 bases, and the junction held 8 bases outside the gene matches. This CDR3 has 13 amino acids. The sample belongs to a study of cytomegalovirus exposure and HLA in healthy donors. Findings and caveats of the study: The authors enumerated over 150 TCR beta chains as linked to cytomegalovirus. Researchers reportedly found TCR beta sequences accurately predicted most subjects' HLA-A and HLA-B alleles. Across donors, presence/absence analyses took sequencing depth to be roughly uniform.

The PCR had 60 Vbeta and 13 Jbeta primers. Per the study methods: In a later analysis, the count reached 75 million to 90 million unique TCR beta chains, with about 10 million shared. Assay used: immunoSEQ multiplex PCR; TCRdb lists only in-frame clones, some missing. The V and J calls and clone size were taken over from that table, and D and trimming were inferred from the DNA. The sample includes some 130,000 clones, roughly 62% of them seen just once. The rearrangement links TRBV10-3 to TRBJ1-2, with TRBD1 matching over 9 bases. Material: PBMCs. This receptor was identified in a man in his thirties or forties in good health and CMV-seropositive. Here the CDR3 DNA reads TGTGCCATCAACCGGGACAGGGAAGAAGGCTACACCTTC. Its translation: CAINRDREEGYTF.